The 7 T cell receptor beta chains given below trace back to one sample, sequenced in a study of early T cells in non-severe SARS-CoV-2 infection. TCRdb reprocessed the 5' RACE reads with MiXCR, giving one entry per CDR3 protein. The sample yields roughly 90,000 distinct CDR3 sequences, about 15% seen once. Source material: whole blood. The receptors stem from an adult who was a healthcare worker with PCR-confirmed SARS-CoV-2 infection or an uninfected control (not recorded which).

This clonotype has ten or more counts. The rearrangement joins TRBV19 to TRBJ1-5; D remains unclear. V lost 2 bases to trimming and J lost 2 bases, with 4 bases between them. This CDR3 has 13 residues. Per germline, CDR1 LNHDA and CDR2 SQIVND (reference sequence). The CDR3 coding sequence is TGTGCCAGTAGTATAACAGGCAATCAGCCCCAGCATTTT. It is translated as CASSITGNQPQHF. Combining the CDR3 with reference TRBV19 and TRBJ1-5 gives the whole variable domain DGGITQSPKYLFRKEGQNVTLSCEQNLNHDAMYWYRQDPGQGLRLIYYSQIVNDFQKGDIAEGYSVSREKKESFPLTVTSAQKNPTAFYLCASSITGNQPQHFGDGTRLSIL.

The table lists this clonotype with many counts. The chain has TRBV15 and TRBJ2-1, with D unclear. V gave up 1 base and J gave up 4 bases, with 11 bases separating them. This CDR3 comprises 15 residues. Germline CDR1 and CDR2: LNHNV and YYDKDF (reference sequence). This chain's CDR3 is CATSRVVPPYNEQFF. In DNA, the CDR3 is TGTGCCACCAGCAGAGTAGTGCCCCCGTACAATGAGCAGTTCTTC. Complete variable domain (other parts from reference TRBV15 and TRBJ2-1): DAMVIQNPRYQVTQFGKPVTLSCSQTLNHNVMYWYQQKSSQAPKLLFHYYDKDFNNEADTPDNFQSRRPNTSFCFLDIRSPGLGDTAMYLCATSRVVPPYNEQFFGPGTRLTVL.

This clonotype turned up a few times. The V call is TRBV20-1, the J call TRBJ2-5; TRBD2 aligns across 7 bases. This CDR3 has 14 amino acids. The germline gives CDR1 DFQATT, CDR2 SNEGSKA (reference sequence). Trimming removed 4 bases from V and 2 bases from J; junction bases left unmatched: 7. This CDR3 is CSATSPSGQETQYF. The CDR3 coding sequence is TGCAGTGCTACCTCCCCTAGCGGTCAAGAGACCCAGTACTTC.

This clonotype was seen many times. The chain links TRBV7-2 to TRBJ1-6; D is perhaps TRBD1 (5 bases). This CDR3 is 15 amino acids long. Per the germline V gene, CDR1 is SGHTA and CDR2 is FQGNSA. The germline V and J ends were trimmed by 1 base and 8 bases, with 12 bases remaining between them. CDR3 in amino acids: CASSLGGTGYSPLHF. DNA for the CDR3: TGTGCCAGCAGCTTAGGAGGGACTGGGTATTCACCCCTCCACTTT.

This clonotype has a handful of counts. This chain links TRBV7-2 with TRBJ1-1; D might be TRBD1 (5 bases). CDR3 size: 14 residues. CDR1 is SGHTA and CDR2 is FQGNSA in the germline V gene. The V gene lost 1 base and the J gene lost 1 base, with 7 bases spanning the gap. The CDR3 nucleotides are TGTGCCAGCAGCTTAGGAGGGGCGAACACTGAAGCTTTCTTT. It is translated as CASSLGGANTEAFF.

This sequence joins TRBV4-1 and TRBJ2-5; 8 bases line up with TRBD2. In germline, CDR1 is MGHRA, CDR2 YSYEKL. V was clipped by 0 bases and J by 5 bases; unmatched bases: 8. This CDR3 is 16 amino acids long. The CDR3 loop reads CASSQEGTSRRETQYF. Written as DNA, the CDR3 is TGCGCCAGCAGCCAAGAAGGGACTAGTAGGAGGGAGACCCAGTACTTC.

Note on this clonotype: A much larger clone lies one base from this, so it may be a read error. The chain uses TRBV20-1 and TRBJ2-3; no clear D gene. From germline, CDR1 is DFQATT and CDR2 SNEGSKA (reference sequence). The length of the CDR3 is 17 residues. With 1 base removed from V and 2 bases from J, the gap between germline ends came to 19 bases. CDR3 coding DNA: TGCAGTGCTAGAGTCCGCCCCGTTTTCGAGCCCACAGATACGCAGTATTTT. It yields the protein CSARVRPVFEPTDTQYF.